This paragraph covers one T cell receptor (beta chain) sequence. The data were obtained in a study of blood T cell repertoires in COVID-19. About the study: Samples came from the United States, Italy and Spain, spanning acute and convalescent COVID-19. T cells, B-cell-depleted T cells, or PBMCs supplied cDNA or gDNA.

Original handling: By means of reference gene primer amplification, nucleated cell counts were estimated. TCRdb's table, derived via immunoSEQ multiplex PCR, lists solely in-frame clones and lacks some. V and J calls and clone size are given by that table; D and trimming were obtained from the DNA. The sample has about 98,000 clones, 84% seen once. Trimming removed 3 bases from V and 1 base from J; junction bases left unmatched: 7. Looked up from germline, CDR1 is ENHRY and CDR2 is SYGVKD. The CDR3 is 16 residues long. Input material: peripheral blood. The receptor was isolated from a human donor in a cohort sampled during active COVID-19. The V call is TRBV10-3, the J call TRBJ1-1; TRBD1 matches 8 bases. CDR3 sequence: CAISDSRTGRNTEAFF. In DNA, the CDR3 is TGTGCCATCAGTGATTCTAGGACAGGGAGGAACACTGAAGCTTTCTTT.